This TCR beta chain emerged from a study of cytomegalovirus exposure and HLA in healthy donors (TCRdb year 2017). General notes on the study: An earlier analysis of 550 to 700 of the donors reported approximately 270 Gb of sequence data and around 110 million unique TCR beta sequences from about 200 million T cells. About 280 gigabases of sequencing data and around 80 million unique TCR sequences made up an early release that covered about 640 HLA-typed donors. The genetic ancestry cluster associated with self-reported Caucasian donors included roughly 84% of the approximately 410 genotyped donors. The study aimed to test whether signatures of past pathogen exposure could be identified by cataloging public T cell receptors. The T cell repertoires of several hundred subjects were profiled by immunosequencing and related to cytomegalovirus serostatus. A separate validation cohort of roughly 120 different subjects was used in addition to the roughly 620-subject first cohort. To predict cytomegalovirus infection status, the study combined high-throughput TCR immunosequencing, statistical association of individual TCRs with disease status, and machine learning. A later analysis re-analyzed previously published TCR beta repertoires from 600 to 850 donors and added high-resolution HLA genotyping to study TCR occurrence patterns. Rather than using new phenotypic data, the later analysis identified candidate immune exposures from TCR beta sequences and from how often those sequences occurred across donors. An earlier analysis of roughly 600 of the donors used high-throughput TCR beta sequencing to judge whether each TCR beta V gene segment behaved as functional or pseudogenic. Alongside the repertoire data, information on donor age, sex, ethnicity and CMV serostatus was compiled. In a later genetic analysis, genome-wide SNP genotypes for about 60% of the 666 donors were used, and that subset was treated as a discovery cohort. All discovery cohort repertoires had been generated using a single sequencing platform. HLA typing covered class I and class II loci at four-digit resolution. The number of donors typed differed by locus, with roughly 620-640 for A, B, C, DRB1 and DQB1, 522 for DQA1, approximately 570 for DPA1, and 472 for DPB1. Four to six DR-DQ haplotypes were handled as single units for association and clustering, since linkage in the cohort was strong. Across 398 genotyped donors of the cohort, an average of approximately 220,000 unique TCR beta nucleotide sequences per donor were sequenced, and approximately 17% of those sequences were non-productive. What the study reported, not specific to this receptor: In an earlier analysis of 587 of the donors, most TCR beta V segments were observed in productive rearrangements about 90% or about 30% of the time, broadly matching IMGT annotations. The authors suggested that the approach could potentially be extended to other disease states and immunological phenotypes. A cluster of highly shared sequence variants was judged likely to represent a technical artifact of the sequencing pipeline. A later analysis reported that several top co-occurrence clusters appeared linked to parvovirus B19, influenza, CMV and Epstein-Barr virus. An association between a missense DCLRE1C variant and V-gene and J-gene trimming of TCR beta chains was found in a later genetic analysis and replicated in an independent cohort. Strong co-occurrence of HLA alleles, especially DR and DQ, made assigning TCR associations to individual alleles difficult. Because counts were too low, seventeen rarely observed V segments, including chromosome 9 orphons, were left out of the earlier analysis of about 620 of the donors. Correlated functional status among segregating V segments might be attributable to linkage disequilibrium, but an unknown experimental factor could not be ruled out. In a later analysis, 15,000 to 20,000 TCR beta sequences were associated with specific HLA alleles at a false discovery rate of 0.05. According to a later analysis, TCR association rates differed among HLA loci, with DRB1 alleles showing the most associated TCRs and HLA-C alleles showing the fewest. Because HLA typing was missing for some donors at each locus, association tests included only the typed subset. In vitro tests confirmed that three of the cytomegalovirus-associated TCR beta chains recognize cytomegalovirus antigens. In the study, around 160 TCR beta chains were listed as associated with cytomegalovirus. A further reported finding was that TCR beta sequences accurately predicted the HLA-A and HLA-B alleles for most subjects in the first cohort. The classifier was reported to diagnose cytomegalovirus status with high specificity and sensitivity in both the original and validation cohorts. According to a later analysis, most CMV-associated TCR beta chains appeared to be HLA-restricted, and the HLA associations seemed to be driven largely by CMV exposure. Compared with equally common non-associated chains, HLA-associated TCR beta chains in a later analysis were more clonally expanded and had lower generation probabilities. Immune exposure information for the cohort was limited to CMV serostatus. According to a later genetic analysis, donors in an Asian-associated ancestry cluster had fewer N-insertions in productive TCRs than the approximately 650-donor mean. Most TCR sequences were observed very rarely across donors, whereas some public TCRs were present in many individuals. Sequencing depth was assumed to be roughly uniform across donors in the presence/absence analyses, though that assumption may not hold. The cohort was sequenced for TCR beta chains only, and without alpha or paired-chain data the features that could be detected were limited. The 87-base-pair reads could not distinguish some IMGT-functional V segments, including TRBV6-2 and TRBV6-3, so those segments were excluded.

Points on this clone: Its antigen target is currently unknown. No base-level quality is on record; no much larger clone is a single base apart.

The cohort consisted of more than 650 healthy bone marrow donors. At the time of sampling, every cohort member was nominally healthy, though immune exposures that went unrecorded were likely present. The donor tested CMV seronegative, placing the donor among the roughly 340 seronegative members of the cohort. A peripheral blood sample was provided by each donor, and peripheral blood mononuclear cells were used for TCR beta sequencing. The Qiagen DNeasy Blood Extraction Kit was used to extract genomic DNA from the blood cell samples. The CDR3 goes from the cysteine to the phenylalanine over 14 residues. The read is trimmed to its CDR3 DNA, 42 bases read in frame from base 1. CDR1 and CDR2 were assigned from the germline V gene as SGHRS and YFSETQ. Trimming accounts for 1 base at V and 5 bases at J, while the number of junction bases matched to no gene is 5. The library was obtained by the immunoSEQ multiplex PCR assay. A mixture of 60 forward primers for TCR Vbeta segments and 13 reverse primers for TCR Jbeta segments was used in the multiplex PCR. The CDR3 region of rearranged TCR beta genes was amplified from genomic DNA by a multiplex PCR assay. The amplified TCR beta libraries were sequenced on the Illumina HiSeq System as 87-base-pair reads. The authors' analysis ran thus. Across the 600 to 700 repertoires, a later analysis counted some 80 million unique TCR beta chains, 9 million to 14 million of which were shared by at least two donors. To remove PCR and sequencing errors, raw reads were error-corrected and collapsed into unique sequences using a nearest-neighbor algorithm that merged closely related sequences. Alignment of CDR3 sequences to IMGT reference sequences was used to assign V, D and J gene segments. For a sequence to be retained, a match of at least six nucleotides was required to both a V gene segment and a J gene segment. A rearrangement counted as productive if the CDR3 had no stop codons and remained in frame with V and J, and every other rearrangement counted as non-productive. CDR3 was defined according to IMGT convention as the region running from the second conserved V-encoded cysteine to the conserved J-encoded phenylalanine. In an earlier analysis of roughly 610 of the donors, sequences lacking an unambiguous match to a single V gene segment were excluded. In an earlier analysis of approximately 610 of the donors, V segments were called functional above 56.7% productive rearrangements and were called segregating when the between-donor standard deviation exceeded 5%. A statistical classification framework was developed to diagnose cytomegalovirus status using the catalog of TCR beta chain sequences. In a later analysis, V and J genes were assigned by comparing TCR nucleotide sequences against IMGT/GENE-DB human TR gene sequences. The TCRdist pipeline was used in a later analysis to assign CDR3 sequences and most-parsimonious VDJ recombination scenarios. A later analysis defined each TCR beta chain by its CDR3 amino acid sequence plus V-gene family, and excluded reads lacking a unique V-gene family. In a later analysis, 450 to 600 highly shared, low-generation-probability nucleotide sequences were removed to address suspected cross-contamination and a sequencing artifact. For each public chain, a later analysis derived a clonal expansion index from normalized ranks of inferred template counts within each repertoire. In a later analysis, generation probabilities were computed using a VDJ recombination model fitted to out-of-frame rearrangements, and the results were checked against IGoR. In a later analysis, TCR-TCR, TCR-HLA and TCR-CMV co-occurrence was scored with hypergeometric tests, and a repertoire-size bias correction was applied to TCR pairs. False discovery rates were estimated in a later analysis by permuting HLA or CMV assignments 20 times. A later analysis grouped co-occurring TCRs with DBSCAN, adding TCRdist sequence similarity when clustering within HLA-allele-positive subsets. Repertoires with fewer than 30,000 or more than 120,000 public chains were left out of co-occurrence clustering, as were four to six repertoires with anomalous nucleotide sharing. In its TCRdb copy, this immuneACCESS table keeps in-frame sequences only and misses some clones. Where compared with another copy, unresolved V genes explain less than half of these, and the others have no known cause. That table gives V, J and clone size, and the DNA gave D and trimming. Here the sample has over 80,000 clones; roughly 70% occur a single time. The ten largest make up around 2.9% of the sample.

The source of this sequence is a man in his forties or fifties in good health and CMV-seronegative. The chain links TRBV5-1 with TRBJ2-7; 8 bases in the middle match TRBD1. Sequencing was carried out using PBMCs. At the DNA level, the sequence is TGCGCCAGCAGCTTGCAGGGGGCTCAAGACGAGCAGTACTTC. Its protein reads: CASSLQGAQDEQYF.